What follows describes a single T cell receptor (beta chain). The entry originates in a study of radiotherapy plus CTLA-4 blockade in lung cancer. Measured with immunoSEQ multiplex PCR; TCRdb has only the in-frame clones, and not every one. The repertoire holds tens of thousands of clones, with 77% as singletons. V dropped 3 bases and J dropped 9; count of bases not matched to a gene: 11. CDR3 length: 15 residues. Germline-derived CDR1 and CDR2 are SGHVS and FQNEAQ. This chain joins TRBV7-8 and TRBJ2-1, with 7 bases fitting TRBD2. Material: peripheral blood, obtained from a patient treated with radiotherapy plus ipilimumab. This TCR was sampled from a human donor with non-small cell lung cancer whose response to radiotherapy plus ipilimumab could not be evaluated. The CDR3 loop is CASSLPSGITGEQFF. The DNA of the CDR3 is TGTGCCAGCAGCTTGCCGAGCGGGATCACGGGTGAGCAGTTCTTC.